The entry that follows covers one T cell receptor beta chain sequence. The data derive from a study of shared clonotypes between healthy human individuals. Clones were sequenced by immunoSEQ multiplex PCR, and TCRdb holds only the in-frame ones, with some missing. Among a few million clones listed, 90% to 95% were seen once. V gave up 3 bases and J gave up 0 bases; unmatched junction bases: 6. The CDR3 totals 16 residues. Per the germline V gene, CDR1 is MDHEN and CDR2 is SYDVKM. Sequencing was carried out using naive CD4+ T cells from PBMCs. Subset meaning: CD45RA+ positively selected. The sequence was collected from a man between 18 and 35 years old in good health. Some clones in this sample may be carry-over from other donors' samples. The chain couples TRBV28 to TRBJ2-3, with TRBD2 matching over 7 bases. DNA for the CDR3: TGTGCCAGCAGTTTTGAAGCGGGACCGAGCACAGATACGCAGTATTTT. This sequence encodes CASSFEAGPSTDTQYF. Complete variable domain (other parts from reference TRBV28 and TRBJ2-3): DVKVTQSSRYLVKRTGEKVFLECVQDMDHENMFWYRQDPGLGLRLIYFSYDVKMKEKGDIPEGYSVSREKKERFSLILESASTNQTSMYLCASSFEAGPSTDTQYFGPGTRLTVL.